The present T cell receptor (beta chain) was sequenced within a study of CD8 T cells in ankylosing spondylitis. Study-level results: With a CD8+ phenotype, disease-linked clones were relatively rare in peripheral blood. Blood of patients with ankylosing spondylitis appeared to be characterized by a TCR beta motif of several highly homologous variants.

TCRdb itself ran the 5' RACE reads through MiXCR, one entry per CDR3 protein. The profile shows around 490,000 distinct CDR3 sequences, less than 6% of them singletons. The CDR3 is made up of 12 amino acids. Germline V gene lookup returns CDR1 MNHNY and CDR2 SVGAGI (reference sequence). Deletions cut 6 bases from V and 5 bases from J, with 10 bases between. This clonotype was seen at least ten times. Its antigen is currently unknown. This clonotype originated in a male donor with ankylosing spondylitis. The material sequenced was blood, either unsorted or a sorted T cell fraction (not recorded which). The chain links TRBV6-6 to TRBJ2-5; D gene unclear. The DNA of the CDR3 is TGTGCCAGCAGCCGGGCGGTTGAGACCCAGTACTTC. This gives the protein CASSRAVETQYF.